The rows below give T cell receptor beta chains drawn from one sample of a study of monozygotic twins with inflammatory bowel disease. No DNA is given; TCRdb re-called the 5' RACE reads and lists each CDR3 protein once. This table holds just over 300,000 distinct CDR3 sequences. Sequencing was performed on blood. The receptors come from a human donor with ulcerative colitis or Crohn's disease, or a healthy co-twin of an affected twin (not recorded which). Both conserved end residues are part of each CDR3.

j_call | v_call | cdr3_aa
TRBJ2-3 | TRBV24-1 | CATSKPRAGGGTDTQYF
TRBJ2-1 | TRBV7-2 | CASSPRTGIWFF
TRBJ2-7 | TRBV7-2 | CASSKESGVAGVYEQYF
TRBJ2-5 | TRBV29-1 | CSVEDLGGSGSMMETQYF
TRBJ1-5 | TRBV20-1 | CSGDRGLNQPQHF
TRBJ2-7 | TRBV19 | CASKAPDRGLNEQYF
TRBJ2-3 | TRBV13 | CASSLRVRTDTQYF
TRBJ1-5 | TRBV20-1 | CSARAGLSNQPQHF
TRBJ2-7 | TRBV20-1 | CSTHGDGLLSYEQYF
TRBJ2-2 | TRBV29-1 | CSVDRGQSGELFF
TRBJ2-5 | TRBV12-3/TRBV12-4 | CASSRSKWETQYF
TRBJ2-5 | TRBV5-4 | CASSLEFMETQYF
TRBJ2-3 | TRBV4-3 | CASSQENREIDTQYF
TRBJ2-5 | TRBV13 | CASSFMEETQYF
TRBJ2-7 | TRBV7-2 | CASSLMERFEQYF
TRBJ2-1 | TRBV28 | CASSLGGAGHNEQFF
TRBJ2-1 | TRBV5-1 | CASKSGTSYNEQFF
TRBJ2-6 | TRBV5-1 | CASSGGWSGANVLTF
TRBJ2-5 | TRBV5-4 | CASSFGQAETQYF
TRBJ2-2 | TRBV24-1 | CATSDMGQGVTGELFF